This T cell receptor (beta chain) came from a study of blood T cell repertoires in COVID-19. At the level of the study: Acute and convalescent COVID-19 specimens originated in the United States, Italy and Spain.

Ages ranged from roughly 18 to 100 years, with residence in approximately 23 US areas. For recovered donors of Cohort 3, there were two negative PCRs, clearance, or symptom resolution. Germline CDR1 MDHEN, CDR2 SYDVKM. V lost 7 bases to trimming and J lost 5 bases; unmatched junction nucleotides: 8. The CDR3 is 16 amino acids. Profiling relied on immunoSEQ multiplex PCR, and the TCRdb table lists in-frame clones only, not all of them. The sample records some 400,000 clones, roughly nine tenths being singletons. This receptor was obtained from a man aged 30 to 45 who had recovered from COVID-19. The V call is TRBV28, the J call TRBJ2-3, with 14 positions matching TRBD2. Sequencing was carried out using PBMCs or T cells enriched from blood (not recorded which). CDR3 in DNA: TGTGCCAGCACGGGACTAGCGGGAGTTGTTGGAGATACGCAGTATTTT. Amino acids: CASTGLAGVVGDTQYF.